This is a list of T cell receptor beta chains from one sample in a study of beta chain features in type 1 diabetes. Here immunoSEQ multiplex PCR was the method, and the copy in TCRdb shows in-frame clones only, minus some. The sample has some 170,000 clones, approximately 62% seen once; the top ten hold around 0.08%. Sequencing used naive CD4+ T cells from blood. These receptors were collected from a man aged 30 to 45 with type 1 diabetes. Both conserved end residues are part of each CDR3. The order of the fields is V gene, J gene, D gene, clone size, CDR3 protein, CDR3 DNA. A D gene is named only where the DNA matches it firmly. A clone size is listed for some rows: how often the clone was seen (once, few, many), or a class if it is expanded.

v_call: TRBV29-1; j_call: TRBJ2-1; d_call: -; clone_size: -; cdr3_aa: CSVEESPGTTEQFF; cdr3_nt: TGCAGCGTTGAAGAGTCCCCCGGGACGACGGAGCAGTTCTTC
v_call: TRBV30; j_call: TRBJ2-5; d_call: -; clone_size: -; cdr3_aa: CAWSVRGSGQKTQYF; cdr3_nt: TGTGCCTGGAGTGTACGGGGCAGCGGGCAAAAGACCCAGTACTTC
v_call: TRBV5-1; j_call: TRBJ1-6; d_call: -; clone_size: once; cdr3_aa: CASSLALSTGALHF; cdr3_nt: TGCGCCAGCAGCTTGGCCCTCTCTACGGGGGCCCTCCACTTT
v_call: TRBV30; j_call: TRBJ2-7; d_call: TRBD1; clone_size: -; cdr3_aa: CAWSGQGAPVHF; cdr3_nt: TGTGCCTGGAGCGGACAGGGGGCCCCTGTGCACTTC
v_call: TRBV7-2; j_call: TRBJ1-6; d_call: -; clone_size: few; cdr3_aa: CACGGTTSSPLHF; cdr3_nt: TGTGCCTGTGGTGGGACTACATCTTCACCCCTCCACTTT
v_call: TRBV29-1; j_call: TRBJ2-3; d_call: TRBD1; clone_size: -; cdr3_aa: CSVRTGGKADTQYF; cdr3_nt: TGCAGCGTTCGGACAGGGGGTAAAGCAGATACGCAGTATTTT
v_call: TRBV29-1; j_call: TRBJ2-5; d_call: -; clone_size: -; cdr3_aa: CSAGWSQETQYF; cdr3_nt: TGCAGCGCCGGGTGGTCACAAGAGACCCAGTACTTC
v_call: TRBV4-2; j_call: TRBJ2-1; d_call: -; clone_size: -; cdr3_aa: CASSSPQGGNYNEQFF; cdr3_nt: TGTGCCAGCAGCAGTCCGCAGGGGGGAAACTACAATGAGCAGTTCTTC
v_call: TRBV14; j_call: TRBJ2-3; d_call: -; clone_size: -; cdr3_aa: CASSPAGVTDTQYF; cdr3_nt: TGTGCCAGCAGCCCTGCCGGAGTCACAGATACGCAGTATTTT
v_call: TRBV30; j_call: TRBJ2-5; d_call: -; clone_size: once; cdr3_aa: CAWSHFGGYQETQYF; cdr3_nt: TGTGCCTGGAGCCACTTCGGGGGTTACCAAGAGACCCAGTACTTC
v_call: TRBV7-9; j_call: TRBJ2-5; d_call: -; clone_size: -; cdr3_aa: CASGAEETQYF; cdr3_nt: TGTGCCAGCGGGGCTGAGGAGACCCAGTACTTC
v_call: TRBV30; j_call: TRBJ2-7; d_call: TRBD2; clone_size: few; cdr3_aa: CAWSGRLAGTKQYF; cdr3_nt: TGTGCCTGGAGTGGCCGACTAGCGGGGACTAAGCAGTACTTC
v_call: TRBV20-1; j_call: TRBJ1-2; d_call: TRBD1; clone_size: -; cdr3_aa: CSASRDRDYTF; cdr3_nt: TGCAGTGCTAGCAGGGACAGGGACTACACCTTC
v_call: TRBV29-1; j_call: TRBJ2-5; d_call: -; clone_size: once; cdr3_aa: CSVGVGLQETQYF; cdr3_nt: TGCAGCGTTGGAGTGGGGCTTCAAGAGACCCAGTACTTC
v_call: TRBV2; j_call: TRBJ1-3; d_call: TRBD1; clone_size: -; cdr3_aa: CASSGTGSNTIYF; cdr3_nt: TGTGCCAGCAGCGGGACAGGCTCAAACACCATATATTTT
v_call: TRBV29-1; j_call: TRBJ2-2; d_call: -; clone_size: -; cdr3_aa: CSVGQFTGELFF; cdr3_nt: TGCAGCGTCGGACAGTTCACCGGGGAGCTGTTTTTT
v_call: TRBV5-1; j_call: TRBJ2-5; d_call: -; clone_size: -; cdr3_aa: CASSIQETQYF; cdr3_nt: TGCGCCAGCAGCATCCAAGAGACCCAGTACTTC
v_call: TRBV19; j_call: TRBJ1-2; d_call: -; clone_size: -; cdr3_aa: CASSMPGDGYTF; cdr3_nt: TGTGCCAGTAGTATGCCGGGAGATGGCTACACCTTC
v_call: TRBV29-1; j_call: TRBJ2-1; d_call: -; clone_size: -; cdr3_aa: CSVENIASWGSRRAGEQFF; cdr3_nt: TGCAGCGTTGAAAACATTGCAAGCTGGGGTTCAAGGAGGGCAGGGGAGCAGTTCTTC
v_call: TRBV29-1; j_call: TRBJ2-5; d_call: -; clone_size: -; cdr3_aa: CSSGRQETQYF; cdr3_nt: TGCAGCTCCGGACGTCAAGAGACCCAGTACTTC
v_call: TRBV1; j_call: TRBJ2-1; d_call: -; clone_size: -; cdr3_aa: CTSSHQSSTGEAEQFF; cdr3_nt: TGCACCAGCAGCCACCAGTCGTCTACAGGGGAGGCTGAGCAGTTCTTC
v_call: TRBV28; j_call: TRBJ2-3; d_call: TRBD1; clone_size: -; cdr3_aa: CASSLGQGRGDTQYF; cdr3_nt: TGTGCCAGCAGTTTGGGACAGGGAAGGGGAGATACGCAGTATTTT
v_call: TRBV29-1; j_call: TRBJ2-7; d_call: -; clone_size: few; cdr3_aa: CSVEGGAHEQYF; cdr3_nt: TGCAGCGTTGAAGGAGGGGCCCACGAGCAGTACTTC
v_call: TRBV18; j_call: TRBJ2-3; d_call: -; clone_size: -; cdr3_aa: CASSPQSTDTQYF; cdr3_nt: TGTGCCAGCTCACCACAAAGCACAGATACGCAGTATTTT
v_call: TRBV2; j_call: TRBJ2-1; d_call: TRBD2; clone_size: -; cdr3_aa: CASSVAGKGYEQFF; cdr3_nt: TGTGCCAGCAGTGTAGCGGGGAAAGGGTATGAGCAGTTCTTC
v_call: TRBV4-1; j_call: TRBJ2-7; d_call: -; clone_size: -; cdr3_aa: CASSQVHPTGARHSYEQYF; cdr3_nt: TGCGCCAGCAGCCAAGTTCACCCAACAGGTGCACGTCACTCCTACGAGCAGTACTTC
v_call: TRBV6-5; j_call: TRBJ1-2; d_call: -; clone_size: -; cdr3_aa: CASSYAGAEGYTF; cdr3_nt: TGTGCCAGCAGTTACGCGGGGGCAGAAGGCTACACCTTC
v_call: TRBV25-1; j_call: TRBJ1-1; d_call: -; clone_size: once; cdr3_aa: CASSGGESLIPAFF; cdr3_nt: TGTGCCAGCAGTGGTGGGGAGTCTCTGATCCCAGCTTTCTTT
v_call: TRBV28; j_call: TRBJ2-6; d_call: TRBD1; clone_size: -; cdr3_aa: CASLTGGHNVLTF; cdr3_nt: TGTGCCAGCCTGACAGGGGGGCACAACGTCCTGACTTTC
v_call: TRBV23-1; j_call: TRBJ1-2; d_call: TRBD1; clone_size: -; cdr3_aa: CASSHTGTGPDGYTF; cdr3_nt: TGCGCCAGCAGTCACACCGGGACAGGGCCCGATGGCTACACCTTC
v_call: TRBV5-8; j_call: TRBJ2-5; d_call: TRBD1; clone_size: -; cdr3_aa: CASSPGTGKETQYF; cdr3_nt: TGTGCCAGCAGCCCAGGGACAGGGAAGGAGACCCAGTACTTC
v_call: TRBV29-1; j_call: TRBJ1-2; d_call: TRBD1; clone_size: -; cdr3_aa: CSVPGQGGYGYTF; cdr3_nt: TGCAGCGTACCGGGACAGGGAGGCTATGGCTACACCTTC
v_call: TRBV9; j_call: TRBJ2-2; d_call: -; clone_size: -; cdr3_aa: CASSVGGTPNTGELFF; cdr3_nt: TGTGCCAGCAGCGTAGGAGGAACCCCGAACACCGGGGAGCTGTTTTTT
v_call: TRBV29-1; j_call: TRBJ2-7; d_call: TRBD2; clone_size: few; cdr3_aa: CSVASSGAYEQYF; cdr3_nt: TGCAGCGTTGCGTCTAGCGGGGCCTACGAGCAGTACTTC
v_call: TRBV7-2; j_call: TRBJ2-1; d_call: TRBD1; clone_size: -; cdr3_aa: CASSYGQGIEQFF; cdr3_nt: TGTGCCAGCAGCTACGGACAGGGGATTGAGCAGTTCTTC
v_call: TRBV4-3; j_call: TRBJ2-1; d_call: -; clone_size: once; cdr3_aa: CASSQAVWYNEQFF; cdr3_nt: TGCGCCAGCAGCCAAGCAGTCTGGTACAATGAGCAGTTCTTC
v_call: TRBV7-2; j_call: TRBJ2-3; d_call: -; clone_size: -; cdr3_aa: CASSRFTDTQYF; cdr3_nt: TGTGCCAGCAGCCGATTCACAGATACGCAGTATTTT
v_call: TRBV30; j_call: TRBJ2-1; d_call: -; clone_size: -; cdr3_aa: CAWSAGNEQFF; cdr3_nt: TGTGCCTGGAGTGCAGGGAATGAGCAGTTCTTC
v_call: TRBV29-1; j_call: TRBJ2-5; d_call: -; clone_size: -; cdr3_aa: CSLGSGEETQYF; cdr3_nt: TGCAGCTTGGGGTCAGGGGAAGAGACCCAGTACTTC
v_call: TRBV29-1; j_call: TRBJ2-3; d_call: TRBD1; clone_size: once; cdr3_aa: CSLQGELTDTQYF; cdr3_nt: TGCAGCCTTCAGGGGGAACTCACAGATACGCAGTATTTT
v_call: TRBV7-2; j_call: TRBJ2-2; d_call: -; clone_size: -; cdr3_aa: CASSQGQSTGELFF; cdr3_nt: TGTGCCAGCAGCCAAGGACAGAGCACCGGGGAGCTGTTTTTT
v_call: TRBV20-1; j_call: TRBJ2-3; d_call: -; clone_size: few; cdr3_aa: CSGGGTDTQYF; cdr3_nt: TGCAGTGGCGGGGGCACAGATACGCAGTATTTT
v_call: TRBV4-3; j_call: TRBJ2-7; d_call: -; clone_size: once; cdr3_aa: CASSQVRESTYEQYF; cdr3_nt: TGCGCCAGCAGCCAAGTAAGGGAGAGCACCTACGAGCAGTACTTC
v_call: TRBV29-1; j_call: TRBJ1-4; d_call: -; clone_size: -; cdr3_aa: CSVGTDEKLFF; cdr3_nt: TGCAGCGTTGGGACAGATGAAAAACTGTTTTTT
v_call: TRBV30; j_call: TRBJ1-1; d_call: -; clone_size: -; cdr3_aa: CAWSVLRTALGDTEAFF; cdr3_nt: TGTGCCTGGAGTGTACTTAGGACCGCCCTGGGGGACACTGAAGCTTTCTTT
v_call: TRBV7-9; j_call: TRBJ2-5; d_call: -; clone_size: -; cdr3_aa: CASSATGTQYF; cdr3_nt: TGTGCCAGCAGCGCCACCGGGACCCAGTACTTC
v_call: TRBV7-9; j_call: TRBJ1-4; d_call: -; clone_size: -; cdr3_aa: CASSPSPADEKLFF; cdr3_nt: TGTGCCAGCAGCCCAAGCCCGGCCGATGAAAAACTGTTTTTT
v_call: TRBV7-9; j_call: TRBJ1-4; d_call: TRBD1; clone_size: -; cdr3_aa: CASSRDRGNEKLFF; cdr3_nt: TGTGCCAGCAGCCGGGACAGGGGTAATGAAAAACTGTTTTTT
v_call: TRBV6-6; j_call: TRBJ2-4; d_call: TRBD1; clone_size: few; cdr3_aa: CASSYDREAKNIQYF; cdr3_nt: TGTGCCAGCAGTTACGACAGGGAAGCCAAAAACATTCAGTACTTC
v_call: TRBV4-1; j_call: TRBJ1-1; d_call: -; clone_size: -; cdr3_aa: CASSQDRGRYTEAFF; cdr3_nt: TGCGCCAGCAGCCAAGATCGAGGGCGGTACACTGAAGCTTTCTTT
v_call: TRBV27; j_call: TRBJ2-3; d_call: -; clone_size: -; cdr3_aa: CASSLEQVTDTQYF; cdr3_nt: TGTGCCAGCAGTTTGGAGCAGGTCACAGATACGCAGTATTTT
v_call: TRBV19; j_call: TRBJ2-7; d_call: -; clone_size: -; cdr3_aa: CASSIGGDVYYEQYF; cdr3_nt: TGTGCCAGTAGTATAGGGGGCGATGTCTACTACGAGCAGTACTTC
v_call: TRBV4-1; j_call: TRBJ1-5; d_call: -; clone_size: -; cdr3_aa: CASSQDGGQGYQPQHF; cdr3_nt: TGCGCCAGCAGCCAAGATGGTGGGCAGGGGTATCAGCCCCAGCATTTT
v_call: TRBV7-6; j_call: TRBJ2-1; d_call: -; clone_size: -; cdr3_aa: CASRALGPGNEQFF; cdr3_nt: TGTGCCAGCAGGGCGTTGGGGCCGGGGAATGAGCAGTTCTTC
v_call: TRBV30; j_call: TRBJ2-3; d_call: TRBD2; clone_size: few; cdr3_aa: CAWSVRRTSGGSSTDTQYF; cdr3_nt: TGTGCCTGGAGTGTACGCCGGACTAGCGGGGGGTCTAGCACAGATACGCAGTATTTT
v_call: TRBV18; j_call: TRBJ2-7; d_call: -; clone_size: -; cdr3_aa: CASSPGPTREEQYF; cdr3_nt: TGTGCCAGCTCGCCGGGGCCGACTCGTGAGGAGCAGTACTTC
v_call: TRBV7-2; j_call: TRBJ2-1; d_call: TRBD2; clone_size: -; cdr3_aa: CASSRLAGDNEQFF; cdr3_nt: TGTGCCAGCAGCCGACTAGCGGGGGATAATGAGCAGTTCTTC
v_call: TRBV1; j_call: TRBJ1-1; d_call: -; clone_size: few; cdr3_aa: CTSSQALEAFF; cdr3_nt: TGCACCAGCAGCCAAGCACTTGAAGCTTTCTTT
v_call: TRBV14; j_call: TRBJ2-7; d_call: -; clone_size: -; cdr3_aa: CASSQGQKSQYF; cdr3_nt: TGTGCCAGCAGCCAAGGCCAAAAGTCTCAGTACTTC
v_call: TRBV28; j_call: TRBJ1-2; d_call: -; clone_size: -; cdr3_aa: CASSLSEVYGYTF; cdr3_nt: TGTGCCAGCAGTTTGTCAGAAGTCTATGGCTACACCTTC